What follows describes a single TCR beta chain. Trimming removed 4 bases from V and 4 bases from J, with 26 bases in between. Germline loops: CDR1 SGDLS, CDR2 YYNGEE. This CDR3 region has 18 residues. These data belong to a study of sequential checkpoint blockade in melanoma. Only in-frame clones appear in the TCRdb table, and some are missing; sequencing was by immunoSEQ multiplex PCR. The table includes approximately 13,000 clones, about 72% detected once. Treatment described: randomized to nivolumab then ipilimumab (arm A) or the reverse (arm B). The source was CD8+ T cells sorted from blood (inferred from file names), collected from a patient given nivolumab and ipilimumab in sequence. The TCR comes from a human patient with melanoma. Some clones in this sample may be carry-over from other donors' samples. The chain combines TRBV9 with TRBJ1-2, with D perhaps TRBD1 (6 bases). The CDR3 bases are TGTGCCAGCAGCCCCCAAGAGCGGACAGACAGAACTGTCTATGGCTACACCTTC. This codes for CASSPQERTDRTVYGYTF.